The present T cell receptor beta chain was sequenced within a study of regulatory T cells in long-lasting Graves disease. Study as a whole: Recently diagnosed Graves' patients had received antithyroid drugs for under 3 months.

Arm-PCR of CDR3 regions with iRepertoire HTBI primers generated TCR beta libraries. TCRdb re-derived calls from the multiplex PCR reads in MiXCR, one entry per CDR3 protein. The sample carries 240,000 or so distinct CDR3 sequences, just over 20% recorded once. The CDR3 extends over 15 amino acids. Germline lookup yields CDR1 SGHRS and CDR2 YFSETQ. To note about this clonotype: A junction boundary mismatches the germline segment, possibly from a read error.

Noted time point: newly diagnosed GD, antithyroid drugs for less than 3 months. From PBMCs, RNA was extracted and then used to make the TCR library. Patients with Graves' disease were diagnosed by American Thyroid Association guidelines. This clonotype was obtained from a female donor with Graves disease. The rearrangement joins TRBV5-1 to TRBJ2-5; 12 bases agree with TRBD1. The input for sequencing was peripheral blood mononuclear cells (PBMCs), taken at new diagnosis, from a patient treated with antithyroid drugs. CDR3: CASSMGQGARETQYF. The DNA of the CDR3 is TGTGCCAGCAGCATGGGACAGGGGGCGCGGGAGACCCAGTACTTC.